The T cell receptor beta chain under discussion was sequenced for a study of blood T cells in healthy people across ages. Findings and caveats of the study: A strong correlation was seen between TCR beta diversity and naive T cell percentage.

Using a J-beta primer mix together with a sample-barcoded 5' primer, a second PCR was run for about 7 to 12 cycles. TCRdb analysed the 5' RACE reads with MiXCR anew, one entry per CDR3 protein. Among 550,000 to 800,000 distinct CDR3 sequences listed, about 21% were seen once. There are 14 residues in the CDR3. Germline CDR1 is MNHEY and CDR2 is SVGEGT. V dropped 8 bases and J dropped 8; count of bases not matched to a gene: 11. The individuals who served as donors were healthy Caucasians living in Russia, aged about 6 to 95. Isolating PBMCs gave at least 7 million of these cells per sample. To note about this clonotype: The target antigen is unknown.

This clonotype was obtained from a man between 65 and 85 years old in good health. Sequenced: blood. The chain is built from TRBV6-2 or TRBV6-3 and TRBJ2-1; 8 bases align to TRBD1. This CDR3 is CASRLAGGADEQFF. DNA for the CDR3: TGTGCCAGCCGCCTGGCAGGGGGCGCGGATGAGCAGTTCTTC.